The 14 T cell receptor beta chains in this list originate from one sample, sequenced in a study of shared T cell receptors in the human thymus. TCRdb's copy holds only in-frame clones and misses some; the assay was immunoSEQ multiplex PCR. The data show 500,000 to 550,000 clones, with 78% seen just once and more than 0.01% held by the top ten. The sample was also linked to a second study, of human thymus T cells.

Source material: thymocytes. The receptors originated from a boy in the first two years of life with a congenital heart defect.

V is TRBV5-6 and J is TRBJ2-1; 10 positions agree with TRBD2. Trimming at V came to 4 bases and at J to 4 bases, leaving 8 bases not matched to a gene. CDR3 size: 16 residues. CDR1 is SGHDT, CDR2 YYEEEE, per germline. DNA for the CDR3: TGTGCCAGCAGCCGTGGACTAGCGGAGATATACAATGAGCAGTTCTTC. Translated, it gives CASSRGLAEIYNEQFF.

This clone has only a few counts. This chain joins TRBV6-5 and TRBJ1-4; D might be TRBD1 (5 bases). The CDR3 spans 15 residues. Germline-derived CDR1 and CDR2 are MNHEY and SVGAGI. V lost 5 bases to trimming and J lost 2 bases, with 12 bases between them. Written as DNA, the CDR3 is TGTGCCAGCAGTCCCATGGGGGGGACTAATGAAAAACTGTTTTTT. It specifies CASSPMGGTNEKLFF.

The chain employs TRBV6-1 and TRBJ2-2; 13 bases match TRBD2. The germline gives CDR1 MNHNS, CDR2 SASEGT. Trimming cost V 6 bases and J 11 bases; bases outside gene matches: 9. The CDR3 covers 15 residues. CDR3 residues: CASRDSGTSGNELFF. CDR3 nucleotide sequence: TGTGCCAGCAGGGATTCCGGGACTAGCGGGAACGAGCTGTTTTTT.

J is TRBJ2-5 and V is TRBV7-9; 9 nucleotides line up with TRBD2. J gave up 4 bases and V 5 bases, and 11 bases lay outside the gene matches. The CDR3 runs 16 residues. CDR1 is SEHNR and CDR2 is FQNEAQ in the germline V gene (reference sequence). The DNA for the CDR3 is TGTGCCAGCAGCCCATGGACTAGCGAAGGTGGAGAGACCCAGTACTTC. This translates into CASSPWTSEGGETQYF.

The chain joins TRBV6-5 to TRBJ2-7; 8 nucleotides agree with TRBD1. This CDR3 comprises 16 residues. V gave up 4 bases and J gave up 5 bases; unmatched junction bases: 13. In germline, CDR1 is MNHEY, CDR2 SVGAGI. This chain's CDR3 is CASSSNQGARMDEQYF. The CDR3 DNA follows: TGTGCCAGCAGTTCGAACCAGGGGGCGCGAATGGACGAGCAGTACTTC.

This sequence joins TRBV7-2 and TRBJ2-5; D is perhaps TRBD1 (5 bases). V lost 1 base and J 5 bases, leaving 11 bases between the germline ends. The germline V gene encodes CDR1 SGHTA and CDR2 FQGNSA. The CDR3 length is 14 residues. CDR3 bases: TGTGCCAGCAGCTTAGAACCTAGGGGTGAGACCCAGTACTTC. Its protein is CASSLEPRGETQYF.

CDR3 in amino acids: CASSPLVAREDPSLNTGELFF. CDR3 nucleotides: TGTGCCAGCAGCCCCTTGGTGGCGCGGGAGGACCCCAGCTTGAACACCGGGGAGCTGTTTTTT. This chain joins TRBV4-2 and TRBJ2-2; TRBD2 matches at 8 bases. The CDR3 contains 21 residues. Germline CDR1 LGHNA, CDR2 YNFKEQ. The V segment lost 4 bases and the J segment 1 base; nucleotides outside the gene matches: 20.

The chain links TRBV5-1 to TRBJ2-5; D is perhaps TRBD2 (6 bases). Trimming pared 4 bases from V and 3 bases from J, leaving 19 bases between. CDR3 length: 16 residues. Germline V gene data show CDR1 as SGHRS and CDR2 as YFSETQ. The chain's CDR3 is CASSRHRGGLKETQYF. CDR3 coding DNA: TGCGCCAGCAGCCGCCACCGAGGCGGACTAAAAGAGACCCAGTACTTC.

The chain has TRBV19 and TRBJ1-5; no reliable D call. The CDR3 spans 15 residues. V was clipped by 7 bases and J by 7 bases, with 20 bases between them. The germline V gene encodes CDR1 LNHDA and CDR2 SQIVND (reference sequence). The DNA for the CDR3 is TGTGCCAGTACTCCTGGCCCTCAAAGAGGGCAGCCCCAGCATTTT. It yields the protein CASTPGPQRGQPQHF.

The rearrangement uses TRBV29-1 and TRBJ1-5, with D uncertain. The germline V and J ends were trimmed by 4 bases and 7 bases, with 14 bases remaining between them. This CDR3 has 13 residues. CDR1 and CDR2 (germline): SQVTM, ANQGSEA. The CDR3: CSVVREPNQPQHF. For the CDR3, the DNA is TGCAGCGTTGTGCGGGAGCCGAACCAGCCCCAGCATTTT.

This chain connects TRBV6-6 to TRBJ1-5; D not certain. V was pared by 8 bases and J by 3 bases, with 8 bases between. This CDR3 contains 12 residues. Germline values: CDR1 MNHNY, CDR2 SVGAGI (reference sequence). CDR3 DNA sequence: TGTGCCAGCGAGGGTTACAATCAGCCCCAGCATTTT. Residues: CASEGYNQPQHF.

The CDR3 region has the DNA TGTGCCAGCAGCTTAGGACAGGTCCCCGCATACAATGAGCAGTTCTTC. It is translated as CASSLGQVPAYNEQFF. The chain joins TRBV7-9 to TRBJ2-1, with D possibly matching TRBD1 (6 bases). V lost 1 base and J 4 bases, leaving 14 bases between the germline ends. The CDR3 is made up of 16 amino acids. Germline assignment: CDR1 SEHNR and CDR2 FQNEAQ (reference sequence).

The J gene is TRBJ2-1, the V gene TRBV10-3, with 10 bases aligning to TRBD1. The CDR3 contains 15 residues. Looked up from germline, CDR1 is ENHRY and CDR2 is SYGVKD. V shed 2 bases, J shed 7 bases, and the junction held 5 bases outside the gene matches. Written as DNA, the CDR3 is TGTGCCATCAGTGAGCCGGGACAGGGGAAGAATGAGCAGTTCTTC. It codes for CAISEPGQGKNEQFF.

The chain joins TRBV30 to TRBJ1-5; 7 bases line up with TRBD1. The trim removed 2 bases at V and 15 bases at J, leaving 13 bases unmatched. The germline CDR1 and CDR2 sequences are GTSNPN and SVGIG (reference sequence). There are 13 residues in the CDR3. CDR3 bases: TGTGCCTGGAGTCCCCCCTGGACAGGAGAGAGGCATTTT. As protein: CAWSPPWTGERHF. Filled out from reference TRBV30 and TRBJ1-5, the complete variable domain reads SQTIHQWPATLVQPVGSPLSLECTVEGTSNPNLYWYRQAAGRGLQLLFYSVGIGQISSEVPQNLSASRPQDRQFILSSKKLLLSDSGFYLCAWSPPWTGERHFGDGTRLSIL.